This entry is about one T cell receptor beta chain. This sample was included in a study of blood T cell repertoires in COVID-19. Overall study context: Samples taken during acute and convalescent COVID-19 were collected in the United States, Italy and Spain. In each case, the material was cDNA or gDNA derived from T cells, B-cell-depleted T cells, or PBMCs.

Assignments of participants to cohorts depended upon their own reported clinical history. TCRdb's copy holds only in-frame clones and misses some; the assay was immunoSEQ multiplex PCR. Of 300,000 to 500,000 clones in the sample, approximately 91% were seen once. Trimming left V 5 bases short and J 4 bases short, with 11 bases between. The CDR3 length is 13 residues. Germline loops: CDR1 DFQATT, CDR2 SNEGSKA (reference sequence). The chain carries TRBV20-1 and TRBJ1-4; D gene unclear. Sequencing was carried out using PBMCs or T cells enriched from blood (not recorded which). This receptor was obtained from a woman aged 40 to 50 with acute COVID-19. CDR3 DNA sequence: TGCAGTGCTGGTGTCCAAATTAATGAAAAACTGTTTTTT. Translation gives CSAGVQINEKLFF.